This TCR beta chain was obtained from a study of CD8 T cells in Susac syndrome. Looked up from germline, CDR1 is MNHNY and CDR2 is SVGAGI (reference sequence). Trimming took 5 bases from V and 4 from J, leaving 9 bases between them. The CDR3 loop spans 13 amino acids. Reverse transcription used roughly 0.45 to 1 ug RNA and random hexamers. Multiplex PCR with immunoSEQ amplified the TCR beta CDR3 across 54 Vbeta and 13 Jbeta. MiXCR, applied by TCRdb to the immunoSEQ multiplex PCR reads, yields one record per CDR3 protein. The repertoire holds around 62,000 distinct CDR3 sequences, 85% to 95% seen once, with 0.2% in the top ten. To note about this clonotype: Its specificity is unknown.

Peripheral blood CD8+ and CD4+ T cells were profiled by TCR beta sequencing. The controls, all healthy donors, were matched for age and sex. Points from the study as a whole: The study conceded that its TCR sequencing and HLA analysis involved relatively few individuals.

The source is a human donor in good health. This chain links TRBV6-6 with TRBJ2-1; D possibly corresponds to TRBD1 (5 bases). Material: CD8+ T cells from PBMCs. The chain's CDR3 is CASSKTGYNEQFF. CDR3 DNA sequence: TGTGCCAGCAGTAAAACAGGTTACAATGAGCAGTTCTTC.